This TCR beta chain was recorded in a study of T cells in tuberculosis. Study in general: Sequenced TCRs come from CD1B-GMM tetramer-binding T cells. Findings of the study overall: Smaller alpha distances in active tuberculosis partly reflected shorter CDR3-alpha lengths.

Time point defined: new active TB diagnosis, blood taken before or within 7 days of starting treatment. On average roughly 90,000 T cells per donor were immunosequenced. The protocol was immunoSEQ multiplex PCR, while the TCRdb copy is restricted to in-frame clones and leaves out a portion. The profile shows tens of thousands of clones, 80% to 95% of them singletons. To note about this clone: Its antigen is not known.

The clonotype originates from an adult with tuberculosis. The sample consisted of PBMCs, taken at tuberculosis diagnosis.

The CDR3 loop is CASSSGLDIRATNEKLFF. Here the CDR3 DNA reads TGTGCCAGCAGCTCCGGCCTCGACATACGAGCAACTAATGAAAAACTGTTTTTT. The chain uses TRBV7-2 and TRBJ1-4, with D unresolved. Germline V gene data show CDR1 as SGHTA and CDR2 as FQGNSA. The CDR3 has 18 amino acids. V was trimmed by 4 bases and J by 0 bases, leaving 18 bases between them. Complete variable domain (other parts from reference TRBV7-2 and TRBJ1-4): GAGVSQSPSNKVTEKGKDVELRCDPISGHTALYWYRQSLGQGLEFLIYFQGNSAPDKSGLPSDRFSAERTGGSVSTLTIQRTQQEDSAVYLCASSSGLDIRATNEKLFFGSGTQLSVL.